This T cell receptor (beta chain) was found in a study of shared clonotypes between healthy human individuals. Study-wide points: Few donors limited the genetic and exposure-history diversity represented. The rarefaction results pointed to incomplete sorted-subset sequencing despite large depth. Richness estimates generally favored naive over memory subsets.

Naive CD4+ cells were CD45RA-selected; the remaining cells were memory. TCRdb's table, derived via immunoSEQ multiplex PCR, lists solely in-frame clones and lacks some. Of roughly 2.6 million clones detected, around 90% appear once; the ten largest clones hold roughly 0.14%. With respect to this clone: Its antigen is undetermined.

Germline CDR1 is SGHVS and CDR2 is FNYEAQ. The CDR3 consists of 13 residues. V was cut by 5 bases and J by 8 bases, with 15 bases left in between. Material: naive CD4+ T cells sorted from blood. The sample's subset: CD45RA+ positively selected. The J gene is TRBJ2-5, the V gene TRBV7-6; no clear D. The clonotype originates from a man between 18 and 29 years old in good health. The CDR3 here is CASSTQNLGTQYF. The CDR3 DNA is TGTGCCAGCAGCACCCAGAACTTAGGAACCCAGTACTTC. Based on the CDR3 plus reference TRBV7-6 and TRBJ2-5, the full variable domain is GAGVSQSPRYKVTKRGQDVALRCDPISGHVSLYWYRQALGQGPEFLTYFNYEAQQDKSGLPNDRFSAERPEGSISTLTIQRTEQRDSAMYRCASSTQNLGTQYFGPGTRLLVL.